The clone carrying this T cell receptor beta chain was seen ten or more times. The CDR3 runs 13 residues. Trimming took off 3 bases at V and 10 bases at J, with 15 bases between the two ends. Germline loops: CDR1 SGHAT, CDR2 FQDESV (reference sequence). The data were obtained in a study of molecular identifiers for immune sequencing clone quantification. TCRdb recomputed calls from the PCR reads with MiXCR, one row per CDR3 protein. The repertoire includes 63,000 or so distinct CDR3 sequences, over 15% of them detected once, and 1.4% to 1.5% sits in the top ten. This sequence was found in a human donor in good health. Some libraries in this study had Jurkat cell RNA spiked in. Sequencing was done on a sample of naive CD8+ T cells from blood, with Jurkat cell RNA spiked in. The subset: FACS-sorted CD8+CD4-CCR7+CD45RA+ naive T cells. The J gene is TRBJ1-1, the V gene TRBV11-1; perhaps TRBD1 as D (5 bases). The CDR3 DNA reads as TGTGCCAGCAGCTTGGAAGGGACGCAAGTAGCTTTCTTT. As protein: CASSLEGTQVAFF.